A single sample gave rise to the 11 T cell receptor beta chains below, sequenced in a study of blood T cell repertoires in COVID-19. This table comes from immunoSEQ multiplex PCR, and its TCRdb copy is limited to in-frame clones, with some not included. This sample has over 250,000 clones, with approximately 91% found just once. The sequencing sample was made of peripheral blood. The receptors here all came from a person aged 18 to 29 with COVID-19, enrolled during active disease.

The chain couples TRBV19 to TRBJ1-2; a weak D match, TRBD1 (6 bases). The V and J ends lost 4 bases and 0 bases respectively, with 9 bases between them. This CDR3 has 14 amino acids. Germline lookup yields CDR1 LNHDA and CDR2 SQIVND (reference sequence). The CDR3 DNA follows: TGTGCCAGTAGTACCCAGGGGACTAACTATGGCTACACCTTC. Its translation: CASSTQGTNYGYTF.

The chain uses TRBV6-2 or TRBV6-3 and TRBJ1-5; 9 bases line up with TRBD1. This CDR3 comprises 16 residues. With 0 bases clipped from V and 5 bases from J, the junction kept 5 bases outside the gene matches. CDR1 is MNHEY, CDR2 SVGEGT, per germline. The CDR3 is CASSYSIDRGDQPQHF. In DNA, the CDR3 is TGTGCCAGCAGTTACTCGATAGACAGGGGGGATCAGCCCCAGCATTTT.

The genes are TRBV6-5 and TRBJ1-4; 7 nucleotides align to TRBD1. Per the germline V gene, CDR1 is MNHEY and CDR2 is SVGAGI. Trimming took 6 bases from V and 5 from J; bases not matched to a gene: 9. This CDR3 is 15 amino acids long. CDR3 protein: CASSTDRGLNEKLFF. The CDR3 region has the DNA TGTGCCAGCAGCACCGATAGGGGGCTAAATGAAAAACTGTTTTTT.

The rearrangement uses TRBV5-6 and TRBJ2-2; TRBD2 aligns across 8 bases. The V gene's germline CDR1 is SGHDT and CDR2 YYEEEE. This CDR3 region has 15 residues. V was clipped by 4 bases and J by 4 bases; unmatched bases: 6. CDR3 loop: CASSVLADPTGELFF. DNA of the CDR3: TGTGCCAGCAGCGTACTAGCGGACCCCACCGGGGAGCTGTTTTTT.

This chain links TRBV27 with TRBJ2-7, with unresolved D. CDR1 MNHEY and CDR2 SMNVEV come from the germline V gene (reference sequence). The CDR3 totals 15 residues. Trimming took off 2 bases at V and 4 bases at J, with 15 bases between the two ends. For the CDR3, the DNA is TGTGCCAGCAGTTTAGGTGGCGGCGAGAGGTACGAGCAGTACTTC. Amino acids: CASSLGGGERYEQYF.

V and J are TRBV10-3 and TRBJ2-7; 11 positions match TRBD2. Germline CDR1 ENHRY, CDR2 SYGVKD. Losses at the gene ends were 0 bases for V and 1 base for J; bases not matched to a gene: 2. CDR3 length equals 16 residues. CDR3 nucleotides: TGTGCCATCAGTGAGTCGGGACTAGCGGTGTCCTACGAGCAGTACTTC. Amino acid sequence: CAISESGLAVSYEQYF.

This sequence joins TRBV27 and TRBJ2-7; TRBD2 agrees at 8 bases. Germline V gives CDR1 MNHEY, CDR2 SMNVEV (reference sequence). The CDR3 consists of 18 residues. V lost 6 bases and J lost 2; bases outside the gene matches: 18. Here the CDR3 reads CASSPTTPLPGGAYEQYF. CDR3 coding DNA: TGTGCCAGCAGCCCTACTACTCCCCTCCCCGGGGGGGCCTACGAGCAGTACTTC.

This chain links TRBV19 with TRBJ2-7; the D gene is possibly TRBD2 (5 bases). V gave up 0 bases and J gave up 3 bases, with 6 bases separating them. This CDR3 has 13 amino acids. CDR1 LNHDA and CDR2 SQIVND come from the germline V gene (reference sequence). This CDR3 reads CASSIDDYYEQYF. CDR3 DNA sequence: TGTGCCAGTAGTATAGATGACTACTACGAGCAGTACTTC.

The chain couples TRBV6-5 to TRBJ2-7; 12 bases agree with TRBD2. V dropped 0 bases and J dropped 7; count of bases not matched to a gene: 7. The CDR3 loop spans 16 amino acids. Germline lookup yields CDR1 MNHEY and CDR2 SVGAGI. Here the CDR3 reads CASSYSTSGSAWEQYF. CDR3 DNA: TGTGCCAGCAGTTACTCGACTAGCGGGAGTGCCTGGGAGCAGTACTTC.

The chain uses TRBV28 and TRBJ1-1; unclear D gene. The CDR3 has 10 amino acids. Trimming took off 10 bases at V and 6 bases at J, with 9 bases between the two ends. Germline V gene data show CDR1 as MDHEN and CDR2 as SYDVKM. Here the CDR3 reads CATPSSEAFF. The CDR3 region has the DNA TGTGCCACTCCTAGCTCTGAAGCTTTCTTT. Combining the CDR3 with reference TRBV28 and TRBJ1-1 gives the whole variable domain DVKVTQSSRYLVKRTGEKVFLECVQDMDHENMFWYRQDPGLGLRLIYFSYDVKMKEKGDIPEGYSVSREKKERFSLILESASTNQTSMYLCATPSSEAFFGQGTRLTVV.

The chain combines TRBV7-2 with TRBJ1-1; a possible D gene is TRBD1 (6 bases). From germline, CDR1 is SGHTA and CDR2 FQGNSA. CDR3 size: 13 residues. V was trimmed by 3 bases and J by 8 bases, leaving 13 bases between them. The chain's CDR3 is CASSFARGPEAFF. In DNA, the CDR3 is TGTGCCAGCAGCTTTGCCAGGGGTCCCGAAGCTTTCTTT.